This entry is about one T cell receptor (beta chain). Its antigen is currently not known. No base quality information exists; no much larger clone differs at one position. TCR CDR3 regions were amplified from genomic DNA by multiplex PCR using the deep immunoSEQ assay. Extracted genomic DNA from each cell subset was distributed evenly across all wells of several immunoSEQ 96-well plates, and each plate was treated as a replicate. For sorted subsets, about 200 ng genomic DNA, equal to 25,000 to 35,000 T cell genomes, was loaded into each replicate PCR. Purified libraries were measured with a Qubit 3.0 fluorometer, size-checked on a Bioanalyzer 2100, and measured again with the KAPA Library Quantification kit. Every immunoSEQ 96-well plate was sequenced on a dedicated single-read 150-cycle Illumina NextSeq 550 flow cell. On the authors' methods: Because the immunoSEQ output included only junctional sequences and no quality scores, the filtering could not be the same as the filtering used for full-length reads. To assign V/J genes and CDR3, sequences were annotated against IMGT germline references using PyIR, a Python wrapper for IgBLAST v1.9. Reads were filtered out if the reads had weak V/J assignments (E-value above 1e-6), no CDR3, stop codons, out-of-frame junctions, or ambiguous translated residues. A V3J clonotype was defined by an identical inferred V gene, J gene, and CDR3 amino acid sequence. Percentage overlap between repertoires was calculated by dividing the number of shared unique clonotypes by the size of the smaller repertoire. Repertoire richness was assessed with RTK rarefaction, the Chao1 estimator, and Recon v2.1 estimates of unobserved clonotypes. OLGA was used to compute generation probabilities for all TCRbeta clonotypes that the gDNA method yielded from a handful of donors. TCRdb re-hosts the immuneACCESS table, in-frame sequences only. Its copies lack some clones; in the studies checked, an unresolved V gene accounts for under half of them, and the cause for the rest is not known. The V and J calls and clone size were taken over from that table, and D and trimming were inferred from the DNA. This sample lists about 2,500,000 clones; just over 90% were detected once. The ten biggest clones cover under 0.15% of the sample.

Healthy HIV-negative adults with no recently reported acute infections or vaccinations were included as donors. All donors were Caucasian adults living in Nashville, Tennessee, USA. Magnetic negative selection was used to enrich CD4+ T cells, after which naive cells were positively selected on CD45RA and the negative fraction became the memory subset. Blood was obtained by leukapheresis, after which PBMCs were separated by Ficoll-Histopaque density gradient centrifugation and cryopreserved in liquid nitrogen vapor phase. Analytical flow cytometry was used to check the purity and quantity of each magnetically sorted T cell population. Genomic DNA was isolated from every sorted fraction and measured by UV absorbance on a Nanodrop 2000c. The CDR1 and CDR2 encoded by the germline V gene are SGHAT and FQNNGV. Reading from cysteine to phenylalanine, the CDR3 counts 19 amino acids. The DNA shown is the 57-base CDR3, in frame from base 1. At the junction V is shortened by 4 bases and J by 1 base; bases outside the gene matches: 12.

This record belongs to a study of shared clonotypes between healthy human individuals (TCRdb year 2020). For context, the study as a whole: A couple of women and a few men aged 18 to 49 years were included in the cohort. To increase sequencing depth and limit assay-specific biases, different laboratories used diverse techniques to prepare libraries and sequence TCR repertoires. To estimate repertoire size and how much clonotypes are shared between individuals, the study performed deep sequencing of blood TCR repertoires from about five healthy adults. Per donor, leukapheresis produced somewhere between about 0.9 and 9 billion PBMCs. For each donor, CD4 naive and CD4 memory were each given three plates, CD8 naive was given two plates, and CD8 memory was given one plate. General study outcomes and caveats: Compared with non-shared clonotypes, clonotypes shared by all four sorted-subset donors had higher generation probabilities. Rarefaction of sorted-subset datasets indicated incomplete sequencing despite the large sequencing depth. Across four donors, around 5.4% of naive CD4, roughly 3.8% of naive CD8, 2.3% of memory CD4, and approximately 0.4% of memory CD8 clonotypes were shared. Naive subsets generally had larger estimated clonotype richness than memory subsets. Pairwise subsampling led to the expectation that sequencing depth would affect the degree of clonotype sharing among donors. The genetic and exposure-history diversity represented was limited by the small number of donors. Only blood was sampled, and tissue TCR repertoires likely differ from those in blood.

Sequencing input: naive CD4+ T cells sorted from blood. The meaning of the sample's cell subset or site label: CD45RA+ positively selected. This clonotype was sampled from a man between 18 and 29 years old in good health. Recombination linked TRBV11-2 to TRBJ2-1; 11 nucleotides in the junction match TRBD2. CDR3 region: CASSSSLSGGAGSYNEQFF. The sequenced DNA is TGTGCCAGCAGCTCCTCTCTTAGCGGGGGGGCCGGTTCCTACAATGAGCAGTTCTTC.